The 9 T cell receptor beta chains listed next were all sequenced from one sample in a study of cytotoxic CD8 clonotypes in ibrutinib-treated CLL (dated by TCRdb to 2020 to 2022). The intended sense of this specimen's time point label: about eleven months on ibrutinib. Library prep was done by the immunoSEQ multiplex PCR assay. Imported from immuneACCESS, the table was reduced by TCRdb to in-frame sequences with V and J called. These copies leave out some clones; in studies compared against another copy, an unresolved V gene accounts for under half, and the cause of the remainder is not known. This sample gives about 140,000 clones in total; about 72% of them show up just once. Around 30% of the sample lies in the top ten. The sequencing used PBMCs, collected after 12 months of ibrutinib treatment. Receptor source: a human donor with chronic lymphocytic leukemia.

This rearrangement joins TRBV10-3 to TRBJ2-7; 8 bases are shared with TRBD2. Germline V lookup: CDR1 ENHRY, CDR2 SYGVKD. V trimming: 3 bases; J trimming: 0 bases; junction bases outside the gene matches: 1. The CDR3 length is 14 residues. In DNA, the CDR3 is TGTGCCATCAGTGAACTAGCGGACTCCTACGAGCAGTACTTC. Protein: CAISELADSYEQYF.

This clone was seen at least ten times. This sequence joins TRBV13 and TRBJ1-3; D gene uncertain. CDR3 size: 15 residues. CDR1 PRHDT and CDR2 FYEKMQ come from the germline V gene (reference sequence). With 5 bases removed from V and 6 bases from J, the gap between germline ends came to 17 bases. CDR3 bases: TGTGCCAGCAGCCCTCGGGGATTTGGAGAAAACACCATATATTTT. It is translated as CASSPRGFGENTIYF. The complete variable domain, with remaining parts taken from reference TRBV13 and TRBJ1-3, reads AAGVIQSPRHLIKEKRETATLKCYPIPRHDTVYWYQQGPGQDPQFLISFYEKMQSDKGSIPDRFSAQQFSDYHSELNMSSLELGDSALYFCASSPRGFGENTIYFGEGSWLTVV.

This clone was observed once. J is TRBJ2-3 and V is TRBV6-4, with a weak D call TRBD2 (5 bases). The CDR3 is 15 amino acids. Germline loops: CDR1 MRHNA, CDR2 SNTAGT. Between the trimmed V and J ends, which lost 6 bases and 7 bases, there was a span of 20 bases. Here the CDR3 reads CASRPGAGPGNTQYF. DNA of the CDR3: TGTGCCAGCAGGCCCGGTGCTGGGCCCGGGAATACGCAGTATTTT.

The chain carries TRBV5-6 and TRBJ2-7; 7 nucleotides match TRBD2. The CDR3 contains 16 residues. CDR1 and CDR2 from the germline V gene are SGHDT and YYEEEE. With V trimmed by 4 bases and J by 2 bases, 12 bases remained unmatched. The CDR3: CASSRITSAGAYEQYF. The CDR3 bases are TGTGCCAGCAGCCGGATAACTAGCGCGGGAGCCTACGAGCAGTACTTC.

The gene calls are TRBV5-6 and TRBJ2-3; D unclear. Trimming took off 1 base at V and 4 bases at J, with 4 bases between the two ends. The CDR3 extends over 12 amino acids. Germline CDR1 and CDR2: SGHDT and YYEEEE. In DNA, the CDR3 is TGTGCCAGCAGCTTGTCAGCAGATACGCAGTATTTT. Translated, it gives CASSLSADTQYF.

The rearrangement joins TRBV14 to TRBJ1-3; no firm D call. Germline V CDR1 and CDR2: SGHDN, FVKESK. Trimming cost V 1 base and J 1 base, with 8 bases left between them. The CDR3 length is 15 residues. The CDR3: CASSQAAVSGNTIYF. The CDR3 region has the DNA TGTGCCAGCAGCCAAGCGGCGGTTTCTGGAAACACCATATATTTT.

This clone came up once. The sample contains more than one DNA sequence encoding this CDR3. The V call is TRBV5-1, the J call TRBJ1-1; tentative D call: TRBD1 (6 bases). The V gene's germline CDR1 is SGHRS and CDR2 YFSETQ. The CDR3 totals 14 residues. V was clipped by 1 base and J by 1 base, with 8 bases between them. The CDR3 DNA reads as TGCGCCAGCAGCTTGCAGGGGTCGAACACTGAAGCTTTCTTT. As protein: CASSLQGSNTEAFF.

The rearrangement links TRBV28 to TRBJ2-5; no definite D call. The ends were cut back, 5 bases at V and 3 bases at J, with 10 bases in the middle. This CDR3 has 13 amino acids. The germline V gene has CDR1 MDHEN and CDR2 SYDVKM. In DNA, the CDR3 is TGTGCCAGCAGTAAGGACGGAAAAGAGACCCAGTACTTC. Protein sequence: CASSKDGKETQYF.

The chain employs TRBV30 and TRBJ1-5, with a tentative D call TRBD1 (6 bases). Trimming stripped 4 bases from V and 6 bases from J, with 13 bases between. Germline V CDR1 and CDR2: GTSNPN, SVGIG (reference sequence). CDR3 length: 13 residues. CDR3 DNA sequence: TGTGCCTGGAACCCACAGGGCGGTCAGCCCCAGCATTTT. This gives the protein CAWNPQGGQPQHF.